This T cell receptor beta chain was identified in a study of regulatory T cells in long-lasting Graves disease. The TCR library was made from RNA that had been extracted from PBMCs in TRIzol. One entry per CDR3 protein results from TCRdb running MiXCR on the reads. The table shows roughly 1,200 distinct CDR3 sequences, with around 55% occurring only once. Germline trimming cut 0 bases from V and 7 bases from J; bases unmatched to any gene: 3. The germline gives CDR1 SGDLS, CDR2 YYNGEE. The CDR3 contains 15 residues. The J gene is TRBJ2-1, the V gene TRBV9; 11 nucleotides agree with TRBD2. The sequencing used peripheral blood mononuclear cells (PBMCs), collected with antithyroid drug treatment, in newly diagnosed or persistent Graves disease (not recorded which). The TCR was taken from a female donor with Graves disease. CDR3 nucleotide sequence: TGTGCCAGCAGCGTAGCGCCTAGCGGGAGGAATGAGCAGTTCTTC. It is translated as CASSVAPSGRNEQFF.